The 27 T cell receptor beta chains reported below all come from one sample, sequenced in a study of blood T cell repertoires in COVID-19. Sequencing used immunoSEQ multiplex PCR; TCRdb keeps in-frame clones, though not all of them. Among fewer than 150,000 clones listed, 86% were seen once. What was sequenced was peripheral blood. These receptors came from a woman aged 45 to 65 who had recovered from COVID-19.

The gene calls are TRBV5-4 and TRBJ1-2, with TRBD1 as a possible D gene (6 bases). This CDR3 comprises 15 residues. Trimming left V 4 bases short and J 4 bases short, with 17 bases between. Per germline, CDR1 SGHNT and CDR2 YYREEE (reference sequence). This CDR3 is CASSPPPDRTYGYTF. The CDR3 DNA is TGTGCCAGCAGCCCACCCCCAGACAGGACCTATGGCTACACCTTC.

V usage is TRBV19 and J usage is TRBJ2-1; 8 bases agree with TRBD2. The ends lost 10 bases at V and 7 bases at J; junction bases unmatched: 12. The length of the CDR3 is 14 residues. Germline V gene sequence: CDR1 LNHDA, CDR2 SQIVND (reference sequence). CDR3 DNA: TGTGCCACCTCCCAGGCGGGAGGTACAAATGAGCAGTTCTTC. Translation: CATSQAGGTNEQFF. The entire variable domain, with the rest obtained from reference TRBV19 and TRBJ2-1, is as follows: DGGITQSPKYLFRKEGQNVTLSCEQNLNHDAMYWYRQDPGQGLRLIYYSQIVNDFQKGDIAEGYSVSREKKESFPLTVTSAQKNPTAFYLCATSQAGGTNEQFFGPGTRLTVL.

CDR3 sequence (DNA): TGTGCCAGCTCACTCCGAGGGACTAGCGGGGGAGCCCACTCTGGGGCCAACGTCCTGACTTTC. It is translated as CASSLRGTSGGAHSGANVLTF. The chain joins TRBV18 to TRBJ2-6, with 14 bases matching TRBD2. After removal of 4 bases from V and 0 bases from J, the junction contained 11 bases not matched to a gene. Germline-derived CDR1 and CDR2 are KGHSH and LQKENI. There are 21 residues in the CDR3.

The V call is TRBV3-1 (or the pseudogene TRBV3-2), the J call TRBJ2-1; D perhaps matches TRBD2 (5 bases). The germline V gene encodes CDR1 LGHDT and CDR2 YNNKEL (reference sequence). Trimming removed 0 bases at V and 2 bases at J, with 17 bases between. The CDR3 is 18 amino acids. CDR3: CASSQDHGTGYTYNEQFF. DNA of the CDR3: TGTGCCAGCAGCCAAGATCACGGAACGGGATACACCTACAATGAGCAGTTCTTC.

This sequence joins TRBV24-1 and TRBJ2-3; TRBD2 is a possible D gene (6 bases). Trimming pared 6 bases from V and 9 bases from J, leaving 12 bases between. From germline, CDR1 is KGHDR and CDR2 SFDVKD. The CDR3 consists of 12 residues. The CDR3 loop is CATSWGDGTQYF. CDR3 in DNA: TGTGCCACCAGTTGGGGGGACGGGACGCAGTATTTT.

The rearrangement links TRBV7-2 to TRBJ2-7; TRBD2 matches 13 bases. Germline CDR1 reads SGHTA; CDR2 reads FQGNSA. Unmatched junction bases numbered 7, after V lost 5 bases and J lost 3 bases. The CDR3 is 16 residues long. CDR3 in DNA: TGTGCCAGCAGCAAACTAGCGGGAGGGATACTCTACGAGCAGTACTTC. Protein sequence: CASSKLAGGILYEQYF.

This chain uses TRBV3-1 (or the pseudogene TRBV3-2) with TRBJ2-1; perhaps TRBD1 as D (6 bases). The CDR3 sequence is 13 residues long. In germline, CDR1 is LGHDT, CDR2 YNNKEL (reference sequence). V was shortened by 4 bases and J by 9 bases, with 13 bases between the two germline ends. This chain's CDR3 is CASSLKGVGEQFF. CDR3 in DNA: TGTGCCAGCAGCCTGAAGGGGGTAGGTGAGCAGTTCTTC.

The V call is TRBV10-3, the J call TRBJ1-3; the match to TRBD1 covers 7 bases. The trim removed 10 bases at V and 0 bases at J, leaving 6 bases unmatched. The CDR3 totals 14 residues. Germline values: CDR1 ENHRY, CDR2 SYGVKD. The CDR3 nucleotides are TGTGCCACGGAGGACAGGAGCTCTGGAAACACCATATATTTT. This codes for CATEDRSSGNTIYF.

V gene TRBV13 combines with J gene TRBJ2-7; D possibly corresponds to TRBD1 (6 bases). This CDR3 has 15 amino acids. Germline V gene lookup returns CDR1 PRHDT and CDR2 FYEKMQ (reference sequence). V was trimmed by 0 bases and J by 0 bases, leaving 9 bases between them. The CDR3 bases are TGTGCCAGCAGCTTAGGCCGGGACAACTCCTACGAGCAGTACTTC. Amino acid sequence: CASSLGRDNSYEQYF. Full variable domain (rest looked up from reference TRBV13 and TRBJ2-7): AAGVIQSPRHLIKEKRETATLKCYPIPRHDTVYWYQQGPGQDPQFLISFYEKMQSDKGSIPDRFSAQQFSDYHSELNMSSLELGDSALYFCASSLGRDNSYEQYFGPGTRLTVT.

The gene calls are TRBV7-2 and TRBJ2-7, with 7 bases aligning to TRBD1. The J segment lost 2 bases and the V segment lost 5 bases, leaving 12 bases of the junction unmatched. The germline CDR1 and CDR2 sequences are SGHTA and FQGNSA. The CDR3 is made up of 16 amino acids. The CDR3 nucleotides are TGTGCCAGCAGCCCCCTCCGAAGGGGGCCTACCTACGAGCAGTACTTC. It encodes CASSPLRRGPTYEQYF.

The chain couples TRBV2 to TRBJ2-3; D might be TRBD2 (5 bases). V was pared by 6 bases and J by 0 bases, with 13 bases between. Germline V gives CDR1 SNHLY, CDR2 FYNNEI. This CDR3 spans 15 amino acids. CDR3 sequence: CASRGSGLSTDTQYF. CDR3 sequence (DNA): TGTGCCAGCAGAGGGTCAGGACTCAGCACAGATACGCAGTATTTT.

The rearrangement uses TRBV19 and TRBJ1-2; the match to TRBD1 covers 8 bases. V dropped 4 bases and J dropped 4; count of bases not matched to a gene: 8. This CDR3 region has 15 residues. Germline lookup yields CDR1 LNHDA and CDR2 SQIVND (reference sequence). CDR3 in DNA: TGTGCCAGTAGTAGCCCACAGGGGGGTGGCTATGGCTACACCTTC. Its protein is CASSSPQGGGYGYTF.

The rearrangement uses TRBV19 and TRBJ2-1; 8 positions match TRBD1. V lost 4 bases to trimming and J lost 2 bases; unmatched junction nucleotides: 4. The CDR3 spans 15 residues. Germline-derived CDR1 and CDR2 are LNHDA and SQIVND (reference sequence). The CDR3 nucleotides read TGTGCCAGTAGTAGGGAACAGGGGGCCTACAATGAGCAGTTCTTC. Translation gives CASSREQGAYNEQFF.

This chain joins TRBV2 and TRBJ2-1, with a tentative D call TRBD2 (5 bases). Trimming stripped 1 base from V and 6 bases from J, with 16 bases between. Germline values: CDR1 SNHLY, CDR2 FYNNEI. The length of the CDR3 is 16 residues. The CDR3 sequence is CASSEGFGRAVNEQFF. The CDR3 DNA reads as TGTGCCAGCAGTGAAGGGTTTGGGCGGGCCGTCAATGAGCAGTTCTTC.

The chain combines TRBV14 with TRBJ2-1; possibly TRBD2 for D (6 bases). Germline assignment: CDR1 SGHDN and CDR2 FVKESK. Trimming stripped 0 bases from V and 8 bases from J, with 17 bases between. The CDR3 covers 16 residues. The CDR3 coding sequence is TGTGCCAGCAGCCAAGATGTCGGCAGACTAGGTTATGAGCAGTTCTTC. This translates into CASSQDVGRLGYEQFF.

The gene calls are TRBV20-1 and TRBJ2-7; 13 nucleotides align to TRBD2. Germline CDR1 DFQATT, CDR2 SNEGSKA (reference sequence). CDR3 length: 18 amino acids. V shed 3 bases and J 2 bases; nucleotides not matched to a gene: 13. The CDR3 loop reads CSASDGGLAGERTYEQYF. The CDR3 DNA reads as TGCAGTGCTAGTGATGGCGGACTAGCGGGAGAAAGGACCTACGAGCAGTACTTC.

CDR3 DNA: TGTGCCAGCAGTGTTAGGGACAGGCTCCTAGCTGGGGCCAACGTCCTGACTTTC. Translation gives CASSVRDRLLAGANVLTF. The rearrangement uses TRBV2 and TRBJ2-6, with 8 bases aligning to TRBD1. The trim removed 4 bases at V and 2 bases at J, leaving 10 bases unmatched. Looked up from germline, CDR1 is SNHLY and CDR2 is FYNNEI. The CDR3 contains 18 residues.

The chain joins TRBV7-2 to TRBJ1-3; D perhaps matches TRBD1 (5 bases). V was shortened by 5 bases and J by 4 bases, with 15 bases between the two germline ends. The CDR3 totals 15 residues. The germline gives CDR1 SGHTA, CDR2 FQGNSA. CDR3 sequence reads: CASSLKPGLGNTIYF. In nucleotides, the CDR3 is TGTGCCAGCAGCCTTAAGCCAGGGCTGGGAAACACCATATATTTT. The full variable domain, in which reference TRBV7-2 and TRBJ1-3 provide the parts outside the CDR3, is GAGVSQSPSNKVTEKGKDVELRCDPISGHTALYWYRQSLGQGLEFLIYFQGNSAPDKSGLPSDRFSAERTGGSVSTLTIQRTQQEDSAVYLCASSLKPGLGNTIYFGEGSWLTVV.

The chain carries TRBV21-1 and TRBJ2-2; the table's D call TRBD1 went unverified against the DNA. TRBV21-1 is a pseudogene. The CDR3 is 19 amino acids. CDR3 coding DNA: TGTGCCAGCAGCAGAAAAGCCGCAGGGTGGGTCCTCAACACCGGGGAGCTGTTTTTT. Translating it yields CASSRKAAGWVLNTGELFF.

The V gene is TRBV6-5, the J gene TRBJ2-3; TRBD1 agrees at 7 bases. The CDR3 sequence is 14 residues long. Germline V gives CDR1 MNHEY, CDR2 SVGAGI. V gave up 4 bases and J gave up 1 base; unmatched junction bases: 2. The CDR3 is CASSSGTGTDTQYF. The CDR3 DNA is TGTGCCAGCAGTTCGGGGACAGGCACAGATACGCAGTATTTT.

The chain uses TRBV3-1 (or the pseudogene TRBV3-2) and TRBJ2-5; 9 positions agree with TRBD2. The CDR3 is 18 amino acids. J lost 7 bases, V lost 1 base, and 16 bases had no gene match. Germline V CDR1 and CDR2: LGHDT, YNNKEL (reference sequence). In DNA, the CDR3 is TGTGCCAGCAGCCAAGCGGCCGCGGGGGGGCCCTGGGGCGCGACCCAGTACTTC. This translates into CASSQAAAGGPWGATQYF.

The chain uses TRBV7-6 and TRBJ2-7; possible D gene TRBD1, 6 bases. CDR3 size: 14 residues. V was cut by 10 bases and J by 9 bases, with 25 bases left in between. The germline V gene encodes CDR1 SGHVS and CDR2 FNYEAQ. The CDR3 DNA follows: TGTGCCACCGCCCCACAGGGACGACCTTGGGGGCAGTACTTC. Encoded protein: CATAPQGRPWGQYF.

This clone was found once. This rearrangement joins TRBV24-1 to TRBJ1-2, with a tentative D call TRBD1 (6 bases). The CDR3 runs 17 residues. The germline V gene encodes CDR1 KGHDR and CDR2 SFDVKD. V was cut by 3 bases and J by 0 bases, with 16 bases left in between. This chain's CDR3 is CATSDRGGKGANYGYTF. In nucleotides, the CDR3 is TGTGCCACCAGTGATAGAGGGGGAAAGGGTGCTAACTATGGCTACACCTTC.

This clone was recorded many times. The chain is built from TRBV2 and TRBJ2-1, with D perhaps TRBD1 (7 bases). The ends were cut back, 2 bases at V and 12 bases at J, with 20 bases in the middle. The length of the CDR3 is 15 residues. Per germline, CDR1 SNHLY and CDR2 FYNNEI. CDR3 DNA: TGTGCCAGCAGTGAAAGGCGGGACCACGCAGGGGGGCAGTTCTTC. Amino acids: CASSERRDHAGGQFF.

The chain combines TRBV5-4 with TRBJ2-1; D remains unclear. This CDR3 is 16 amino acids long. Germline CDR1 SGHNT, CDR2 YYREEE (reference sequence). Trimming took off 6 bases at V and 0 bases at J, with 16 bases between the two ends. The CDR3 coding sequence is TGTGCCAGCACCCCCGGCGGTGGTAGCTCCTACAATGAGCAGTTCTTC. This sequence encodes CASTPGGGSSYNEQFF.

V gene TRBV24-1 combines with J gene TRBJ2-1; possible D gene TRBD2, 5 bases. CDR1 and CDR2 from the germline V gene are KGHDR and SFDVKD. V lost 3 bases to trimming and J lost 3 bases, with 17 bases between them. There are 17 residues in the CDR3. CDR3 sequence reads: CATSDAARTGVYNEQFF. CDR3 DNA: TGTGCCACCAGTGATGCAGCCCGGACTGGTGTCTACAATGAGCAGTTCTTC.

The chain combines TRBV5-5 with TRBJ1-2; weak D call: TRBD1 (6 bases). Germline V CDR1 and CDR2: SGHKS, YYEKEE (reference sequence). V was clipped by 4 bases and J by 5 bases, with 15 bases between them. The CDR3 runs to 14 residues. The CDR3: CASSPWTVGYGYTF. The CDR3 bases are TGTGCCAGCAGCCCTTGGACAGTGGGGTATGGCTACACCTTC.